The present T cell receptor (beta chain) was sequenced within a study of T cell repertoires in cytomegalovirus infection. TCRdb passed the reads through MiXCR, listing each CDR3 protein once. The data hold 80,000 to 90,000 distinct CDR3 sequences, with roughly 44% observed a single time. The sample holds one count of this clonotype. Its antigen is unidentified. This receptor was identified in a human donor in good health (CMV status not recorded). Some clones in this sample may be carry-over from other donors' samples. Material: CD8+ T cells from cultured PBMCs, obtained from culture after CMV antigen stimulation.

This CDR3 is CASTPSAQGPGGYGYTF. CDR3 bases: TGTGCCAGCACCCCCTCGGCACAGGGACCGGGTGGCTATGGCTACACCTTC. The chain has TRBV12-3 or TRBV12-4 and TRBJ1-2, with a possible D match to TRBD1 (6 bases). This CDR3 has 17 residues. V was cut by 7 bases and J by 4 bases, with 25 bases left in between.